The clone carrying this T cell receptor (beta chain) showed up just a few times. TCRdb called the reads again in MiXCR, with one record for every CDR3 protein. The repertoire includes hundreds of thousands of distinct CDR3 sequences, 20% to 25% of them detected once, and 8% sits in the top ten. This sample was included in a study of T cell repertoires in cytomegalovirus infection. Study at large: Based on public TCR beta signatures, there were indications of CMV infection and of a matching HLA type.

The CDR3 is 12 amino acids. The V end lost 6 bases, the J end lost 1 base, and 7 bases lay between the germline ends. Germline V gene sequence: CDR1 MDHEN, CDR2 SYDVKM. The chain carries TRBV28 and TRBJ2-7; no definite D call. The sample taken for sequencing was CD8+ T cells from PBMCs. The sequence came from a human donor in good health (CMV status not recorded). Some clones in this sample may be carry-over from other donors' samples. CDR3: CASRAPSYEQYV. The CDR3 nucleotides read TGTGCCAGCAGGGCCCCGTCCTACGAGCAGTACGTC.